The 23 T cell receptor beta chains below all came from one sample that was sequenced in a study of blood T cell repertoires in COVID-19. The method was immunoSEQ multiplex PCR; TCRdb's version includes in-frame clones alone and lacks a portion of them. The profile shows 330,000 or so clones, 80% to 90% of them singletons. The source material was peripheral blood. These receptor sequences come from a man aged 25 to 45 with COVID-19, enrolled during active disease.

Here the CDR3 DNA reads TGTGCCAGTAGTTCAAATCAGCCCCAGCATTTT. Translated, it gives CASSSNQPQHF. V gene TRBV19 combines with J gene TRBJ1-5, with D unresolved. Germline values: CDR1 LNHDA, CDR2 SQIVND (reference sequence). The CDR3 totals 11 residues. V gave up 5 bases and J gave up 4 bases, with 3 bases separating them.

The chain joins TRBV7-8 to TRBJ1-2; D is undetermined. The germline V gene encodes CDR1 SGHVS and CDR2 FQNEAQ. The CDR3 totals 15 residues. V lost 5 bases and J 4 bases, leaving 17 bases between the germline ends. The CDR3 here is CASSLRGSDVYGYTF. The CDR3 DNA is TGTGCCAGCAGCCTCAGAGGAAGCGACGTCTATGGCTACACCTTC.

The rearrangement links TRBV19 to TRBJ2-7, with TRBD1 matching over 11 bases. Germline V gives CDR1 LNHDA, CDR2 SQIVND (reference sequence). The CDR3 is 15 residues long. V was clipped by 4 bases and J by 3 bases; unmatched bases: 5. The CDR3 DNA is TGTGCCAGTAGTAAACCGGGACAGGGGGTCTACGAGCAGTACTTC. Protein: CASSKPGQGVYEQYF.

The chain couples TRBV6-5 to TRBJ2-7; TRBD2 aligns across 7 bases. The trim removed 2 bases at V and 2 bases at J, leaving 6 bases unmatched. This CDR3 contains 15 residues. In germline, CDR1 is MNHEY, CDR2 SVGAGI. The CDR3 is CASSYGEGVTYEQYF. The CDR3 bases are TGTGCCAGCAGTTACGGGGAGGGTGTAACCTACGAGCAGTACTTC.

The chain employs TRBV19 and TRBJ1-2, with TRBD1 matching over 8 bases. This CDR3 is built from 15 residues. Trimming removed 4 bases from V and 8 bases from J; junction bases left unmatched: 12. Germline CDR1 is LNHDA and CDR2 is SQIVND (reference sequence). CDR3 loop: CASSTWDRRFVGYTF. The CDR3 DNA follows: TGTGCCAGTAGTACATGGGACAGGAGGTTCGTCGGCTACACCTTC.

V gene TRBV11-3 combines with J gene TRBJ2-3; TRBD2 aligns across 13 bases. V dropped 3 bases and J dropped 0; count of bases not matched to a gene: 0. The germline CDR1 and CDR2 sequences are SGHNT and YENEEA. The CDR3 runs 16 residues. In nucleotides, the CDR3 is TGTGCCAGCAGCTTGACTAGCGGGAGGAGCACAGATACGCAGTATTTT. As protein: CASSLTSGRSTDTQYF.

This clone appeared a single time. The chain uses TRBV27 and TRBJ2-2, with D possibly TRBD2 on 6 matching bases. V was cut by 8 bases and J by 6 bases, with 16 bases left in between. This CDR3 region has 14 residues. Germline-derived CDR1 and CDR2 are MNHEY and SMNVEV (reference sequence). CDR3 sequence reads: CASGLNQGSGELFF. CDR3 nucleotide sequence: TGTGCCAGCGGACTAAATCAGGGCTCCGGGGAGCTGTTTTTT.

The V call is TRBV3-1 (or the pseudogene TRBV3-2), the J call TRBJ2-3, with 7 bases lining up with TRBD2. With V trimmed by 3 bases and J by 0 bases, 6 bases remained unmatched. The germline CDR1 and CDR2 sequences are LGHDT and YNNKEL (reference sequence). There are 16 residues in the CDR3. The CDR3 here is CASSQATSLSTDTQYF. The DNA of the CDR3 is TGTGCCAGCAGCCAGGCGACTAGCCTAAGCACAGATACGCAGTATTTT.

CDR3 coding DNA: TGTGCCACCAGTGGTCCGGGAGGCGGTTCCTACGAGCAGTACTTC. This encodes CATSGPGGGSYEQYF. J is TRBJ2-7 and V is TRBV24-1, with TRBD2 matching over 7 bases. The V gene end was trimmed by 5 bases and the J gene end by 1 base; junction bases not matched to a gene: 7. The germline V gene has CDR1 KGHDR and CDR2 SFDVKD. The CDR3 extends over 15 amino acids.

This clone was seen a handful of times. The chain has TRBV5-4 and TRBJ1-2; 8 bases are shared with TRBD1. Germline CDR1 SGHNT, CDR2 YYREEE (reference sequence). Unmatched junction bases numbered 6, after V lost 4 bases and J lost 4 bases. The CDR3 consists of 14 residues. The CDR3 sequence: CASSTQGAAYGYTF. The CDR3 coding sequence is TGTGCCAGCAGCACCCAGGGGGCGGCCTATGGCTACACCTTC.

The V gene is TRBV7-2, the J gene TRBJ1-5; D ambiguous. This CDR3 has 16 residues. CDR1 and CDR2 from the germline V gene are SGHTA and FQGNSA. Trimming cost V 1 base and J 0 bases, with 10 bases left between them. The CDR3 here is CASSLVPSYSNQPQHF. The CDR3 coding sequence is TGTGCCAGCAGCTTAGTACCGTCCTATAGCAATCAGCCCCAGCATTTT.

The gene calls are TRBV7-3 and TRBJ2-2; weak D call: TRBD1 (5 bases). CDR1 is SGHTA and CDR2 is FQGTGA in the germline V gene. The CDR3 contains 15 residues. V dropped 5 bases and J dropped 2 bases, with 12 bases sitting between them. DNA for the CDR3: TGTGCCAGCAGCCCCCGACAGAGTAACACCGGGGAGCTGTTTTTT. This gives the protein CASSPRQSNTGELFF.

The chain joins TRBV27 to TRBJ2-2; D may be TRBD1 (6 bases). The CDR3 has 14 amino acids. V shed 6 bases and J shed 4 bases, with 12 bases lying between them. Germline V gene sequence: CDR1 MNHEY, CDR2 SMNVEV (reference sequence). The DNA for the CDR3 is TGTGCCAGCAGGACGCAGGGGCGCACCGGGGAGCTGTTTTTT. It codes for CASRTQGRTGELFF.

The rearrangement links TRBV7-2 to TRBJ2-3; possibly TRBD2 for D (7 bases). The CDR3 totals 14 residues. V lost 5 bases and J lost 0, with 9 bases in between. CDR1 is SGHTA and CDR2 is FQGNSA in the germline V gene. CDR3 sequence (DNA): TGTGCCAGCAGCGGGGGGGGCAGCACAGATACGCAGTATTTT. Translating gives CASSGGGSTDTQYF.

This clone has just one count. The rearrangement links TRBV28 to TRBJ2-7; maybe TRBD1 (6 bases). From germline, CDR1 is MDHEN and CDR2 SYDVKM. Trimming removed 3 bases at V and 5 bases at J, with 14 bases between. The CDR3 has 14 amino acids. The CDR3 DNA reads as TGTGCCAGCAGTTTGGTAAGCAGGGGTCACGAGCAGTACTTC. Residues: CASSLVSRGHEQYF.

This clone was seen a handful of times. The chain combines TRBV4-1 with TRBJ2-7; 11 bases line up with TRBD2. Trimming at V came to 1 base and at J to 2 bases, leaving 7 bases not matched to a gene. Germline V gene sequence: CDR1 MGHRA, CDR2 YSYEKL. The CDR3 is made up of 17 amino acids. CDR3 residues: CASSQALAGGSPYEQYF. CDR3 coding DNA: TGCGCCAGCAGCCAAGCTCTAGCGGGAGGCTCCCCCTACGAGCAGTACTTC.

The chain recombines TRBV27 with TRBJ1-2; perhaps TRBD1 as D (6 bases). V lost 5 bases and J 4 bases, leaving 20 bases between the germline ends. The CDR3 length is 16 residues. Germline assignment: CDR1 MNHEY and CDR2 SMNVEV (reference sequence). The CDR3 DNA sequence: TGTGCCAGCAGTCCCTTCTCGACAGGTGATCTCTATGGCTACACCTTC. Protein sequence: CASSPFSTGDLYGYTF.

The DNA for the CDR3 is TGCGCCAGCAGCTTGGGATGGGATATAGCGGGAACCGGGACCCAGTACTTC. Encoded protein: CASSLGWDIAGTGTQYF. This chain uses TRBV5-1 with TRBJ2-5, with 8 bases aligning to TRBD2. This CDR3 comprises 17 residues. Unmatched junction bases numbered 14, after V lost 0 bases and J lost 7 bases. Looked up from germline, CDR1 is SGHRS and CDR2 is YFSETQ.

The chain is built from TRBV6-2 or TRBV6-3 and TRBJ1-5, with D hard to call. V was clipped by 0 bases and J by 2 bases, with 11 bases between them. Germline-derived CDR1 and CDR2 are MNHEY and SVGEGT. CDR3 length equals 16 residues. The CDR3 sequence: CASSYSEFWGNQPQHF. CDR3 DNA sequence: TGTGCCAGCAGTTACTCGGAGTTTTGGGGCAATCAGCCCCAGCATTTT.

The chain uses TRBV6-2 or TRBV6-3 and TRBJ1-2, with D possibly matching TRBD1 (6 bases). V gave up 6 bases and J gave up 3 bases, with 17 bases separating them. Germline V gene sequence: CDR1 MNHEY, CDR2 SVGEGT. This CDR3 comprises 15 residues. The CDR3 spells CASSIGGAQDYGYTF. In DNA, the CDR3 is TGTGCCAGCAGCATCGGGGGGGCGCAGGACTATGGCTACACCTTC.

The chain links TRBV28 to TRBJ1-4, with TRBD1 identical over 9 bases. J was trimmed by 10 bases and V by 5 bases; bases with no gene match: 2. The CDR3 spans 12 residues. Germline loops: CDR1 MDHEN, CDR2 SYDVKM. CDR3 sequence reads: CASSLGQGKLFF. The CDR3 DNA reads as TGTGCCAGCAGTCTGGGACAGGGAAAACTGTTTTTT.

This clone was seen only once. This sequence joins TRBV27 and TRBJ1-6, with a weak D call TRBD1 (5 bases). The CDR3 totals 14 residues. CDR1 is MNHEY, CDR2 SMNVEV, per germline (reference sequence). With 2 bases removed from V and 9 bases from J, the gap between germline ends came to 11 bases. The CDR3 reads CASSLVPGSSPLHF. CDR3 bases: TGTGCCAGCAGTTTAGTTCCAGGGTCTTCACCCCTCCACTTT.

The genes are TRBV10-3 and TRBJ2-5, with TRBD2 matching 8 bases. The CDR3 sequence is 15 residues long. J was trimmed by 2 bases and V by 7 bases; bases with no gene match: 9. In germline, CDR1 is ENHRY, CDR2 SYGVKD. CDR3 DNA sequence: TGTGCCATCAATGGGGGAGCGGGAGAGCAAGAGACCCAGTACTTC. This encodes CAINGGAGEQETQYF.